This is a list of T cell receptor beta chains from one sample in a study of tumor-infiltrating lymphocytes in localized non-small cell lung cancer. Profiling relied on immunoSEQ multiplex PCR, and the TCRdb table lists in-frame clones only, not all of them. This table holds 10,000 to 15,000 clones, over 65% found once. The sample taken for sequencing was lung tumor tissue. The receptors were gathered from a human donor with non-small cell lung cancer. Each CDR3 is given with its conserved first and last residue. A D gene is named only where the DNA matches it firmly. The size of a clone is reported for some rows only, either as once, few or many, or as a class for expanded clones.

cdr3_nt cdr3_aa j_call d_call clone_size v_call
TGTGCCACCAGCGACGAGGAGGGCTACGAGCAGTACTTC CATSDEEGYEQYF TRBJ2-7 - few TRBV15
TGTGCCAGTAGTACCGGGACTAGCGGGTACAATGAGCAGTTCTTC CASSTGTSGYNEQFF TRBJ2-1 TRBD2 medium-sized TRBV19
TGTGCCAGCAGCTTAGGAGGAGGTAGGGGAACTGAAGCTTTCTTT CASSLGGGRGTEAFF TRBJ1-1 - few TRBV7-3
TGTGCCAGCACCCGGACTAGCGGGAGTGGTGGAGATACGCAGTATTTT CASTRTSGSGGDTQYF TRBJ2-3 TRBD2 - TRBV7-2
TGTGCCAGTCGCCCCGGGATCAACTATGGCTACACCTTC CASRPGINYGYTF TRBJ1-2 - few TRBV19
TGTGCCATCAGAGCGCCGGGACAGGAGAACACCGGGGAGCTGTTTTTT CAIRAPGQENTGELFF TRBJ2-2 TRBD1 - TRBV10-3
TGCAGCGTTGAATTCAGGGCGAACACTGAAGCTTTCTTT CSVEFRANTEAFF TRBJ1-1 - few TRBV29-1
TGTGCCAGCGCGGGGCTCGCCTACAATGAGCAGTTCTTC CASAGLAYNEQFF TRBJ2-1 - - TRBV6-1
TGCAGCGTTGCCAGCCTAGCGGGTTCCGGGGAGCTGTTTTTT CSVASLAGSGELFF TRBJ2-2 TRBD2 - TRBV29-1
TGTGCCAGCAGGGGGGGACGGCATTATGAAAAACTGTTTTTT CASRGGRHYEKLFF TRBJ1-4 - - TRBV2
TGTGCCAGCAGCTTAGGCCCCCTCATCTACGAGCAGTACTTC CASSLGPLIYEQYF TRBJ2-7 - medium-sized TRBV11-2
TGTGCCAGCAGCCCCCATGGGGGGAACACTGAAGCTTTCTTT CASSPHGGNTEAFF TRBJ1-1 - - TRBV21-1
TGTGCCAGCAGCGAGGGGACCGCTTACTCCTATGGCTACACCTTC CASSEGTAYSYGYTF TRBJ1-2 - - TRBV6-1